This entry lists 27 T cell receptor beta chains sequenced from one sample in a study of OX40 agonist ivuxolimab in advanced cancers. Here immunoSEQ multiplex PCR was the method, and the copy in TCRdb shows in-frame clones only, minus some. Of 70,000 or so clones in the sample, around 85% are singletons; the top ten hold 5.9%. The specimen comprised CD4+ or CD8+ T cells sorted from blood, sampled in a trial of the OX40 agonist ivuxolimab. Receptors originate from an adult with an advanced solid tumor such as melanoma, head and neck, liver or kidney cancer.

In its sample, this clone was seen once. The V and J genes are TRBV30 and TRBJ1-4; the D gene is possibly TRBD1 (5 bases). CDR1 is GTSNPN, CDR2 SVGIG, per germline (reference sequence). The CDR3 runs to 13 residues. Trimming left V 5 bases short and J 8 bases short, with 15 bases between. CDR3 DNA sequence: TGTGCCTGGGGGGGGGTCCCAAGGGAAAAACTGTTTTTT. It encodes CAWGGVPREKLFF.

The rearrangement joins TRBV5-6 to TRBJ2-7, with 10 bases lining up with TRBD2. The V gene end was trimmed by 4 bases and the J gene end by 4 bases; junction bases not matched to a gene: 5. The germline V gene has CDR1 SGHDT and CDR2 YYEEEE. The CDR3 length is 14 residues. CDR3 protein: CASSTGLARYEQYF. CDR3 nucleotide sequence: TGTGCCAGCAGCACGGGACTAGCGAGGTACGAGCAGTACTTC.

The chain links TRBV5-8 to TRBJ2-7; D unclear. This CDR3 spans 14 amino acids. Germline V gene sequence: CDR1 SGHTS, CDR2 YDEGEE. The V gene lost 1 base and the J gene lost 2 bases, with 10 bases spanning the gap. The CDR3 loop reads CASSLSVSAYEQYV. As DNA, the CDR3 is TGTGCCAGCAGCTTGAGCGTGTCAGCCTACGAGCAGTACGTC.

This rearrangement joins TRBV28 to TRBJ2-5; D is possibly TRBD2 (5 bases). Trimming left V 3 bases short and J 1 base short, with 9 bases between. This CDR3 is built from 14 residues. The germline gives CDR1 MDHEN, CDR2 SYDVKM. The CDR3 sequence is CASSFGLAQETQYF. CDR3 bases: TGTGCCAGCAGTTTTGGGCTAGCCCAAGAGACCCAGTACTTC.

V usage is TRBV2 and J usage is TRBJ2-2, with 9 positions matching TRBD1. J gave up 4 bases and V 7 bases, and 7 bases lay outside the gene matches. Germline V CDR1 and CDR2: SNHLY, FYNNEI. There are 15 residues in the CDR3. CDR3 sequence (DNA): TGTGCCAGCAAGAGGGGGACAGGGTCCACCGGGGAGCTGTTTTTT. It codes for CASKRGTGSTGELFF.

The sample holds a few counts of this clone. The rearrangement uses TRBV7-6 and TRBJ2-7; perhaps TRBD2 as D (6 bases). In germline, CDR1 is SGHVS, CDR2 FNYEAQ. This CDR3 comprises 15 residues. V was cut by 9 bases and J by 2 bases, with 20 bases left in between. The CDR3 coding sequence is TGTGCCAGGCAAATACCGGGACGGACTACCTACGAGCAGTACGTC. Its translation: CARQIPGRTTYEQYV.

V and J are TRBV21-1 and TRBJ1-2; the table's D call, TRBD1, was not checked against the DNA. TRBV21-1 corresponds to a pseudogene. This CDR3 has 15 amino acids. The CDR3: CASSYARGLDYGYTF. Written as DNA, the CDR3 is TGTGCCAGCAGTTACGCCAGGGGGCTGGACTATGGCTACACCTTC.

DNA of the CDR3: TGTGCCAGCAGCAAGGGACTAGCGGGCTGGGAGCAGTACTTC. Translation gives CASSKGLAGWEQYF. V gene TRBV13 combines with J gene TRBJ2-7, with TRBD2 matching over 12 bases. This CDR3 contains 14 residues. V lost 5 bases, J lost 7 bases, and 6 bases stayed unmatched. Looked up from germline, CDR1 is PRHDT and CDR2 is FYEKMQ (reference sequence).

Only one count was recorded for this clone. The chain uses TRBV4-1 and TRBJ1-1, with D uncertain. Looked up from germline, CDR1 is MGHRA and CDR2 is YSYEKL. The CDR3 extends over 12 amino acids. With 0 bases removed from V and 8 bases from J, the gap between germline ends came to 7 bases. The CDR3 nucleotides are TGCGCCAGCAGCCAAGAGGGAGAAGAAGCTTTCTTT. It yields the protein CASSQEGEEAFF.

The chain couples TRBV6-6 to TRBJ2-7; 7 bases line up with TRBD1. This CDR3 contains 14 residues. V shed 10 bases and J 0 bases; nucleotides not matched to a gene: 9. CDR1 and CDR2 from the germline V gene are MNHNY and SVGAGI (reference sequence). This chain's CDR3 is CAIQMTGSSYEQYF. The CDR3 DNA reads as TGTGCCATCCAGATGACAGGGAGCTCCTACGAGCAGTACTTC.

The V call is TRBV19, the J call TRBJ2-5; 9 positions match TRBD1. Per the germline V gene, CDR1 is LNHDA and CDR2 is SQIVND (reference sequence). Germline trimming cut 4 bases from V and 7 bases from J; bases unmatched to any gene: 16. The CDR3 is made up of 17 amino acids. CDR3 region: CASSTLKGQGTIRTQYF. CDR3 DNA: TGTGCCAGTAGTACCTTGAAGGGACAGGGCACTATTAGGACCCAGTACTTC.

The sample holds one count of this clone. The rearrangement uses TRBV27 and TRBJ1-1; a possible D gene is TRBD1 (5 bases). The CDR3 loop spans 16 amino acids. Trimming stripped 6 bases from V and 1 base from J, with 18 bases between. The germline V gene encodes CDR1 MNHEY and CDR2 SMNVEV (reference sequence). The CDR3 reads CASSPRDRGANTEAFF. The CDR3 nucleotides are TGTGCCAGCAGCCCAAGGGATAGGGGCGCGAACACTGAAGCTTTCTTT.

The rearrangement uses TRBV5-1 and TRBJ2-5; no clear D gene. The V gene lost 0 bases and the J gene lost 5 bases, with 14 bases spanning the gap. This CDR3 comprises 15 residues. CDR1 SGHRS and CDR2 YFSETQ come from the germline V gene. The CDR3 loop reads CASSLGVRGKETQYF. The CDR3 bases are TGCGCCAGCAGCTTGGGGGTTCGTGGAAAGGAGACCCAGTACTTC.

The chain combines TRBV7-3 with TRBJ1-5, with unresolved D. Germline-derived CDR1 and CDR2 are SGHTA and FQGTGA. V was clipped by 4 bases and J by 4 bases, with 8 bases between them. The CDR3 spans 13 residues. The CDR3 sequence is CASSSDLNQPQHF. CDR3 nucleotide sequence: TGTGCCAGCAGCTCCGACCTAAATCAGCCCCAGCATTTT.

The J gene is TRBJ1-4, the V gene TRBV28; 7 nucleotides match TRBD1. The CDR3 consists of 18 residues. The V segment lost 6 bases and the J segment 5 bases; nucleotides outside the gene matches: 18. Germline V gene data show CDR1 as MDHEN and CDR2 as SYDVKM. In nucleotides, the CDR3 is TGTGCCAGCAGGGCGCTGGGATTTAACCGGGGACAGAATGAAAAACTGTTTTTT. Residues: CASRALGFNRGQNEKLFF. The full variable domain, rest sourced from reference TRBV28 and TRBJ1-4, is DVKVTQSSRYLVKRTGEKVFLECVQDMDHENMFWYRQDPGLGLRLIYFSYDVKMKEKGDIPEGYSVSREKKERFSLILESASTNQTSMYLCASRALGFNRGQNEKLFFGSGTQLSVL.

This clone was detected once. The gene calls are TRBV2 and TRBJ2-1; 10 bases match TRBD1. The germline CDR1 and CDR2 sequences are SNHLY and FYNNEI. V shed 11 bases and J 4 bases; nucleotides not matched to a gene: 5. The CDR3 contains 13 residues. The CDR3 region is CAGGQGGYNEQFF. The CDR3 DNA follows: TGTGCCGGAGGACAGGGGGGGTACAATGAGCAGTTCTTC.

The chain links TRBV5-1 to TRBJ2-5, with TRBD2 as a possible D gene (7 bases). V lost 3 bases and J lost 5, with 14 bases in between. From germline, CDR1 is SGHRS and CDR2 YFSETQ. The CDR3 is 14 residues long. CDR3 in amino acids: CASSSRGAGETQYF. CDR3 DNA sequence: TGCGCCAGCAGCTCTCGGGGGGCGGGGGAGACCCAGTACTTC.

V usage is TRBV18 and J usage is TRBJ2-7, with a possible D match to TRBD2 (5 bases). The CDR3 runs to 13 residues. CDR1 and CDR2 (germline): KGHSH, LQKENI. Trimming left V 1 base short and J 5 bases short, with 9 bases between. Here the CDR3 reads CASSPLYGNEQYV. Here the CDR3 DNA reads TGTGCCAGCTCACCACTGTACGGGAACGAGCAGTACGTC.

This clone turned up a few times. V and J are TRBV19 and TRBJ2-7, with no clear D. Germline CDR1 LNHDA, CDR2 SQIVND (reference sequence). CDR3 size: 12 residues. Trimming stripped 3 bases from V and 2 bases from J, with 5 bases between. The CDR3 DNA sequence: TGTGCCAGTAGTATCGGACCCTACGAGCAGTACTTC. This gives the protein CASSIGPYEQYF.

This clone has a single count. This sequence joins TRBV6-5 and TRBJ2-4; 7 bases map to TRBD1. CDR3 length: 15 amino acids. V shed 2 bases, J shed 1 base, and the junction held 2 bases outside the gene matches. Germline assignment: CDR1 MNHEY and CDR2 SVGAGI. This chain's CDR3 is CASSYDRAAKNIQYF. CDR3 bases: TGTGCCAGCAGTTACGACAGGGCGGCCAAAAACATTCAGTACTTC.

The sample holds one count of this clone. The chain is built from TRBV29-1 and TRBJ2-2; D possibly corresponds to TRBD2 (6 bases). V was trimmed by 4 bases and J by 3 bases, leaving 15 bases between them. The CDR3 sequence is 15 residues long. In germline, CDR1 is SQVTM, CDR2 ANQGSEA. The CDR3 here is CSVGGAGPYTGELFF. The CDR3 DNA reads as TGCAGCGTTGGAGGTGCGGGGCCGTACACCGGGGAGCTGTTTTTT.

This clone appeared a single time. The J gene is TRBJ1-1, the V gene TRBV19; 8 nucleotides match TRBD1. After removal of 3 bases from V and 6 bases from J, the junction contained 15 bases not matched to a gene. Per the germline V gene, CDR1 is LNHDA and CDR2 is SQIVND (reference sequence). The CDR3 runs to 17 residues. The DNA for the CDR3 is TGTGCCAGTAGTATTTCGGCAGGGGGCGGAGAGGACGCTGAAGCTTTCTTT. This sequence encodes CASSISAGGGEDAEAFF.

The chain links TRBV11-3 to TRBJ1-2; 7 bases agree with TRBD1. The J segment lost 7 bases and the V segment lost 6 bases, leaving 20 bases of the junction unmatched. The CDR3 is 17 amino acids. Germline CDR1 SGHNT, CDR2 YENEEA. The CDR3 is CASSLERGGRGYSGYTF. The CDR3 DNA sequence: TGTGCCAGCAGTTTGGAAAGGGGGGGCAGGGGGTATAGTGGCTACACCTTC.

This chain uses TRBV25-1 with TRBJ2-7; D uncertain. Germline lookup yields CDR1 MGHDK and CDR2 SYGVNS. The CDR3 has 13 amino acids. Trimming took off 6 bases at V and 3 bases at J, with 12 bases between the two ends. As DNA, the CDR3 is TGTGCCAGCAGAGACCCAACCGGCTACGAGCAGTACTTC. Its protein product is CASRDPTGYEQYF.

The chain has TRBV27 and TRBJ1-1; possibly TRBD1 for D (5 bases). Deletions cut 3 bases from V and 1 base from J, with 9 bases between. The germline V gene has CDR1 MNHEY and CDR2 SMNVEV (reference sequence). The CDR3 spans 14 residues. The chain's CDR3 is CASSLSGANTEAFF. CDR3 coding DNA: TGTGCCAGCAGTTTGTCCGGGGCGAACACTGAAGCTTTCTTT.

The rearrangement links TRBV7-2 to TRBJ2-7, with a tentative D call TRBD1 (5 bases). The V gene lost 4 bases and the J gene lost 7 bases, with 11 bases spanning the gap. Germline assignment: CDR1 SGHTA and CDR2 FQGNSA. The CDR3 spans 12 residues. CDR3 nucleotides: TGTGCCAGCAGCTACCTAGGGGTAGAGCAGTACTTC. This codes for CASSYLGVEQYF.

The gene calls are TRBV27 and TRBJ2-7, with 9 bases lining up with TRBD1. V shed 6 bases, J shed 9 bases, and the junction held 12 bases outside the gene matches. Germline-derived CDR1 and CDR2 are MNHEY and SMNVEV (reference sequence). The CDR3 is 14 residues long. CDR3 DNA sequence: TGTGCCAGCAGCCGCGGGGGACAGGGAATTGTGCAGTACTTC. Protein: CASSRGGQGIVQYF.